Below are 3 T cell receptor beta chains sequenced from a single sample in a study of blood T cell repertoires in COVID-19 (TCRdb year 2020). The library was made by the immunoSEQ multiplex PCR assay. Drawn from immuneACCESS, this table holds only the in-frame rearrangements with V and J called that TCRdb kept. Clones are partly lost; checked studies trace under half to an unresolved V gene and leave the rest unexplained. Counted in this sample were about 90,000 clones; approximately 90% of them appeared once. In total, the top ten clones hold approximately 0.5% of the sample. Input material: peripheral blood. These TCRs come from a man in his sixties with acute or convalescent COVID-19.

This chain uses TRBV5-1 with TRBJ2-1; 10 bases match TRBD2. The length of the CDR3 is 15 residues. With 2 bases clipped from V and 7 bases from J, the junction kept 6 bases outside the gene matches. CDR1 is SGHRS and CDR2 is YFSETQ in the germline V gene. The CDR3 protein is CASSFLAGVRNEQFF. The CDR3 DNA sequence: TGCGCCAGCAGCTTTCTAGCGGGAGTTCGGAATGAGCAGTTCTTC.

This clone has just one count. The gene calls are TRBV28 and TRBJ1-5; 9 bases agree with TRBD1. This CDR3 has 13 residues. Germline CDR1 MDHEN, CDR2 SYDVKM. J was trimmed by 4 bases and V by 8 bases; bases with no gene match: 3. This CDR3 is CASAGTGNQPQHF. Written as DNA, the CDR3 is TGTGCCAGCGCAGGGACAGGGAATCAGCCCCAGCATTTT.

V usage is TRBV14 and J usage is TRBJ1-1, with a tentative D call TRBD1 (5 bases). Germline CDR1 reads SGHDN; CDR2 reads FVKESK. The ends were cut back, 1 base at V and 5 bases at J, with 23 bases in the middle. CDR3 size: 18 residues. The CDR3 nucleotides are TGTGCCAGCAGCCAAGGAAAGGTAAGAGGGTGGGAGGGGACTGAAGCTTTCTTT. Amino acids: CASSQGKVRGWEGTEAFF.